A selection of T cell receptor beta chains follows, all from one sample in a study of blood T cell repertoires in COVID-19. Sequencing used immunoSEQ multiplex PCR; TCRdb keeps in-frame clones, though not all of them. The table includes about 180,000 clones, approximately 77% detected once. The sequencing sample was made of PBMCs or T cells enriched from blood (not recorded which). The receptors shown here come from a man aged 55 to 70 who had recovered from COVID-19. Each CDR3 is given with its conserved first and last residue. The D gene is left open where the match is weak. Rows give clone size only sometimes, using once, few, many, or a class for an expanded clone.

TRBJ2-1,TRBV18,NA,NA,TGTGCCAGCTCACTGCTAGCGCAGGGGGATGAGCAGTTCTTC,CASSLLAQGDEQFF
TRBJ1-1,TRBV24-1,NA,few,TGTGCCACCAGTGATTTCACAGGGAAAGCTTTCTTT,CATSDFTGKAFF
TRBJ1-1,TRBV5-1,TRBD1,NA,TGCGCCAGCAGCCCCGGACAGGGGGCGAACACTGAAGCTTTCTTT,CASSPGQGANTEAFF
TRBJ1-1,TRBV21-1,NA,NA,TGTGCCATCTACAGGGAGACTGAAGCTTTCTTT,CAIYRETEAFF
TRBJ1-4,TRBV19,NA,NA,TGTGCCAGTAGTATAGGATCAACGGAACTTAGCCTTGAAAAACTGTTTTTT,CASSIGSTELSLEKLFF
TRBJ2-3,TRBV7-3,NA,NA,TGTGCCAGCAGCTCCAGCGGGTTTAGCACAGATACGCAGTATTTT,CASSSSGFSTDTQYF
TRBJ2-7,TRBV4-2,NA,NA,TGTGCCAGCACCCACATGCGTGATTACAGGGGCTCAGGAGGGGGATTTTACGAGCAGTACTTC,CASTHMRDYRGSGGGFYEQYF
TRBJ1-1,TRBV5-4,NA,once,TGTGCCAGCAGCTTGGCCAAGAACACTGAAGCTTTCTTT,CASSLAKNTEAFF
TRBJ2-7,TRBV7-6,NA,NA,TGTGCCAGCAGCTTAGCAGGGGTGGTGGAAGACGAGCAGTACTTC,CASSLAGVVEDEQYF
TRBJ2-7,TRBV19,NA,NA,TGTGCCAGTAGTGAGACTAGTTTCGGCTACGAGCAGTACTTC,CASSETSFGYEQYF
TRBJ1-4,TRBV9,TRBD1,few,TGTGCCAGCAGCTCAACGACAGGGTCTAATGAAAAACTGTTTTTT,CASSSTTGSNEKLFF
TRBJ1-1,TRBV6-5,NA,once,TGTGCCAGCAGTTCCTTTAGCTTCGGGGTCACTGAAGCTTTCTTT,CASSSFSFGVTEAFF
TRBJ2-1,TRBV5-1,TRBD2,NA,TGCGCCAGCAGCAGAGGACTAGCGGGGTCCTCCTACAATGAGCAGTTCTTC,CASSRGLAGSSYNEQFF
TRBJ1-3,TRBV18,NA,few,TGTGCCAGCTCACCCGACAGGTCCTCTGGAAACACCATATATTTT,CASSPDRSSGNTIYF
TRBJ2-5,TRBV5-1,TRBD2,NA,TGCGCCAGCCGGGGGGGCCAAGAGACCCAGTACTTC,CASRGGQETQYF
TRBJ2-7,TRBV18,NA,few,TGTGCCAGCTCATCGAGCTCCTACGAGCAGTACTTC,CASSSSSYEQYF
TRBJ2-7,TRBV28,NA,NA,TGTGCCAGCAGTTTGGACCAGACAGGTCGACACTACGAGCAGTACTTC,CASSLDQTGRHYEQYF
TRBJ2-7,TRBV25-1,NA,NA,TGTGCCAGCAGTGAATTTTCTAGACAGACCCACGAGCAGTACTTC,CASSEFSRQTHEQYF
TRBJ2-7,TRBV11-1,NA,many,TGTGCCAGCAGCTCCGGCCTAGGCTACGAGCAGTACTTC,CASSSGLGYEQYF
TRBJ2-3,TRBV7-2,TRBD2,NA,TGTGCCAGCAGCACCGGGAGGGCCTTCACAGATACGCAGTATTTT,CASSTGRAFTDTQYF